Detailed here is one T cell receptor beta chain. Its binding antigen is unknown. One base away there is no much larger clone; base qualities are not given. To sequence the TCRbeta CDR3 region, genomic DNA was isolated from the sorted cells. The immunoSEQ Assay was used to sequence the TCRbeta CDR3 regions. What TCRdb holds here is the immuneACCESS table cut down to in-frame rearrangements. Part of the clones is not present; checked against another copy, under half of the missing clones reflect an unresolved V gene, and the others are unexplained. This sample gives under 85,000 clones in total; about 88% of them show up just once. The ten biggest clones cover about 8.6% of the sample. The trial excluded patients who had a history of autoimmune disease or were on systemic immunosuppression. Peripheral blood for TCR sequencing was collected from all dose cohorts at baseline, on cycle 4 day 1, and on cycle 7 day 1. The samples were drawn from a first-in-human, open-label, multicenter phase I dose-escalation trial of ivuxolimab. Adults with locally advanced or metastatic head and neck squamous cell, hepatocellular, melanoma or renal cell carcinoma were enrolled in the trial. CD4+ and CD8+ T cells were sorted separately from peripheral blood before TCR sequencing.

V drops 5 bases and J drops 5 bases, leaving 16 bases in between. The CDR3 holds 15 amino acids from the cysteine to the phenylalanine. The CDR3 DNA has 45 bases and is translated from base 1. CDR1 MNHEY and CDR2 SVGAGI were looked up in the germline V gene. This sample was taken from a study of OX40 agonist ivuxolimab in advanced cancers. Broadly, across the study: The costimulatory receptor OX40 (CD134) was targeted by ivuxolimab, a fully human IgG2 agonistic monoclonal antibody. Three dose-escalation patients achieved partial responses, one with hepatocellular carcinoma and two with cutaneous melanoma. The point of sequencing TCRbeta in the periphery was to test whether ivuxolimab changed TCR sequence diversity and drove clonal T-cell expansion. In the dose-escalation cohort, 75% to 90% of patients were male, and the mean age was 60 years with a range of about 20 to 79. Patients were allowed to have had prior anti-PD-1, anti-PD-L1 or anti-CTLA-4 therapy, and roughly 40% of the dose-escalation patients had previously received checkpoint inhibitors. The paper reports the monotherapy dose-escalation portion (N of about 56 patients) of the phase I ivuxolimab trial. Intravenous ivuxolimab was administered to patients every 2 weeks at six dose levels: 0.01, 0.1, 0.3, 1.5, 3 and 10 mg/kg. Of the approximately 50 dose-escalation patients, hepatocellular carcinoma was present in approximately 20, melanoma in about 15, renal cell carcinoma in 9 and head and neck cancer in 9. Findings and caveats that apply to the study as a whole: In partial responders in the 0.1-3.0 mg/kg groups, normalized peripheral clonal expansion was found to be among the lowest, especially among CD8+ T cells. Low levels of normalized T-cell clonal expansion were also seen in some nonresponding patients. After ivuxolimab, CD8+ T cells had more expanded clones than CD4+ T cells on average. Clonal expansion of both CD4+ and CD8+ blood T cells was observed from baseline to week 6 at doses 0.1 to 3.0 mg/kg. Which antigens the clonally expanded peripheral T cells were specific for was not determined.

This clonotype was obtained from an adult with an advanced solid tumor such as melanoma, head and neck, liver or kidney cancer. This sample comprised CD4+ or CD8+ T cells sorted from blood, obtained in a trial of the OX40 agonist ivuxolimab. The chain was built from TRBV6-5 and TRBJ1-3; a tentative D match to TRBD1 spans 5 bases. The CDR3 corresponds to CASSPPGGGRNTIYF. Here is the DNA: TGTGCCAGCAGTCCCCCCGGGGGAGGAAGAAACACCATATATTTT.